This is a list of T cell receptor beta chains from one sample in a study of cytomegalovirus exposure and HLA in healthy donors. The method was immunoSEQ multiplex PCR; TCRdb's version includes in-frame clones alone and lacks a portion of them. In the table there are 260,000 or so clones, about 90% of which are singletons. Sequencing was performed on PBMCs. The receptors were sampled from a woman aged 25 to 39 in good health and CMV-seronegative. CDR3s include the opening cysteine and the closing phenylalanine or tryptophan. The D gene is left open where the match is weak. The size of a clone is reported for some rows only, either as once, few or many, or as a class for expanded clones.

cdr3_aa: CAISENSVPDYGYTF
cdr3_nt: TGTGCCATCAGTGAGAATTCGGTTCCAGACTATGGCTACACCTTC
v_call: TRBV10-3
clone_size: .
d_call: .
j_call: TRBJ1-2

cdr3_aa: CASTRTGQLSGANVLTF
cdr3_nt: TGTGCCAGCACCAGGACAGGGCAACTCTCTGGGGCCAACGTCCTGACTTTC
v_call: TRBV9
clone_size: .
d_call: TRBD1
j_call: TRBJ2-6

cdr3_aa: CASSIERGSYEQYF
cdr3_nt: TGTGCCAGTAGTATCGAACGGGGCTCCTACGAGCAGTACTTC
v_call: TRBV19
clone_size: .
d_call: .
j_call: TRBJ2-7

cdr3_aa: CASSPSGSGANVLTF
cdr3_nt: TGTGCCAGCAGCCCCAGCGGCTCTGGGGCCAACGTCCTGACTTTC
v_call: TRBV13
clone_size: .
d_call: .
j_call: TRBJ2-6

cdr3_aa: CASSPRQILNYGYTF
cdr3_nt: TGTGCCAGCAGCCCCCGACAAATCCTTAACTATGGCTACACCTTC
v_call: TRBV7-2
clone_size: few
d_call: .
j_call: TRBJ1-2

cdr3_aa: CASSHGAGNGKTQFF
cdr3_nt: TGTGCCAGCAGCCACGGGGCGGGAAATGGAAAAACGCAGTTCTTC
v_call: TRBV11-3
clone_size: .
d_call: .
j_call: TRBJ2-1

cdr3_aa: CSAKKGNEQFF
cdr3_nt: TGCAGTGCAAAAAAGGGGAATGAGCAGTTCTTC
v_call: TRBV20-1
clone_size: .
d_call: .
j_call: TRBJ2-1

cdr3_aa: CASSHGVGELFF
cdr3_nt: TGTGCCAGCAGCCACGGCGTCGGGGAGCTGTTTTTT
v_call: TRBV27
clone_size: .
d_call: .
j_call: TRBJ2-2

cdr3_aa: CAWSTTSERSQYF
cdr3_nt: TGTGCCTGGAGCACGACTAGCGAGAGGTCTCAGTATTTT
v_call: TRBV30
clone_size: .
d_call: TRBD2
j_call: TRBJ2-3

cdr3_aa: CASSILLTSYEQYF
cdr3_nt: TGTGCCAGTAGTATATTACTTACGTCTTACGAGCAGTACTTC
v_call: TRBV19
clone_size: .
d_call: .
j_call: TRBJ2-7

cdr3_aa: CASSKQETNTEAFF
cdr3_nt: TGTGCCAGCAGTAAACAGGAAACAAACACTGAAGCTTTCTTT
v_call: TRBV28
clone_size: .
d_call: .
j_call: TRBJ1-1

cdr3_aa: CASSLTTGAGTEAFF
cdr3_nt: TGTGCCAGCAGCCTCACCACAGGTGCGGGCACTGAAGCTTTCTTT
v_call: TRBV7-3
clone_size: .
d_call: .
j_call: TRBJ1-1

cdr3_aa: CAISGLPDRGDHEQYF
cdr3_nt: TGTGCCATCAGTGGTCTCCCGGACAGGGGCGACCACGAGCAGTACTTC
v_call: TRBV10-3
clone_size: .
d_call: TRBD1
j_call: TRBJ2-7

cdr3_aa: CASSLSAGGPEAFF
cdr3_nt: TGTGCCAGCAGTTTATCAGCGGGGGGGCCTGAAGCTTTCTTT
v_call: TRBV28
clone_size: .
d_call: .
j_call: TRBJ1-1

cdr3_aa: CAMSPGTNYGYTF
cdr3_nt: TGTGCCATGAGTCCGGGGACGAACTATGGCTACACCTTC
v_call: TRBV10-3
clone_size: .
d_call: .
j_call: TRBJ1-2

cdr3_aa: CASSLLERGTEAFF
cdr3_nt: TGTGCCAGCAGTTTATTGGAGAGGGGCACTGAAGCTTTCTTT
v_call: TRBV28
clone_size: .
d_call: .
j_call: TRBJ1-1

cdr3_aa: CATSRAPGGSTYEQYF
cdr3_nt: TGTGCCACCAGCAGAGCCCCAGGGGGAAGCACCTACGAGCAGTACTTC
v_call: TRBV15
clone_size: .
d_call: TRBD1
j_call: TRBJ2-7

cdr3_aa: CSVEGTSGRAGNEQFF
cdr3_nt: TGCAGCGTTGAAGGTACTAGCGGGAGGGCCGGGAATGAGCAGTTCTTC
v_call: TRBV29-1
clone_size: once
d_call: TRBD2
j_call: TRBJ2-1

cdr3_aa: CATGQGGSYGYTF
cdr3_nt: TGTGCCACAGGACAGGGAGGGAGCTATGGCTACACCTTC
v_call: TRBV27
clone_size: .
d_call: TRBD1
j_call: TRBJ1-2

cdr3_aa: CASSIGGWETQYF
cdr3_nt: TGTGCCAGTAGTATAGGGGGATGGGAGACCCAGTACTTC
v_call: TRBV19
clone_size: .
d_call: .
j_call: TRBJ2-5

cdr3_aa: CASSFLAATRQETQYF
cdr3_nt: TGTGCCAGCAGCTTTCTGGCGGCAACCCGACAAGAGACCCAGTACTTC
v_call: TRBV7-9
clone_size: .
d_call: .
j_call: TRBJ2-5

cdr3_aa: CASSEYAASGMSSYNEQFF
cdr3_nt: TGTGCCAGCAGTGAATACGCGGCTAGCGGGATGAGCTCCTACAATGAGCAGTTCTTC
v_call: TRBV6-1
clone_size: .
d_call: TRBD2
j_call: TRBJ2-1

cdr3_aa: CASSHSGTGVVEQYF
cdr3_nt: TGTGCCAGCAGCCACTCTGGGACAGGGGTTGTCGAGCAGTACTTC
v_call: TRBV4-2
clone_size: few
d_call: TRBD1
j_call: TRBJ2-7

cdr3_aa: CASSPGGYNEQFF
cdr3_nt: TGTGCCAGCAGCCCCGGGGGTTACAATGAGCAGTTCTTC
v_call: TRBV13
clone_size: .
d_call: .
j_call: TRBJ2-1

cdr3_aa: CASSLPTVGSEQFF
cdr3_nt: TGTGCCAGCAGCTTACCCACAGTAGGGAGTGAGCAGTTCTTC
v_call: TRBV7-9
clone_size: .
d_call: .
j_call: TRBJ2-1

cdr3_aa: CAWSVKLEQFF
cdr3_nt: TGTGCCTGGAGTGTAAAGCTTGAGCAGTTCTTC
v_call: TRBV30
clone_size: .
d_call: .
j_call: TRBJ2-1

cdr3_aa: CASSEFDVTNTGELFF
cdr3_nt: TGTGCCAGCAGTGAATTCGACGTAACGAACACCGGGGAGCTGTTTTTT
v_call: TRBV2
clone_size: .
d_call: .
j_call: TRBJ2-2

cdr3_aa: CASSFGGSYEQYF
cdr3_nt: TGTGCCAGCAGCTTCGGGGGGAGCTACGAGCAGTACTTC
v_call: TRBV5-6
clone_size: .
d_call: TRBD2
j_call: TRBJ2-7

cdr3_aa: CARRYRGRGSYEQYF
cdr3_nt: TGTGCCAGAAGATACCGGGGGAGGGGTTCCTACGAGCAGTACTTC
v_call: TRBV6-4
clone_size: .
d_call: TRBD2
j_call: TRBJ2-7

cdr3_aa: CASSKDLRPSANFGYTF
cdr3_nt: TGTGCCAGTAGTAAAGACCTGAGACCGTCCGCTAATTTTGGCTACACCTTC
v_call: TRBV19
clone_size: .
d_call: .
j_call: TRBJ1-2

cdr3_aa: CASSHMYDRGAQPQHF
cdr3_nt: TGTGCCAGCAGCCACATGTACGACAGGGGGGCTCAGCCCCAGCATTTT
v_call: TRBV7-3
clone_size: many
d_call: TRBD1
j_call: TRBJ1-5

cdr3_aa: CATSRDDAGLNEQFF
cdr3_nt: TGTGCCACCAGCAGAGATGACGCGGGGTTGAATGAGCAGTTCTTC
v_call: TRBV15
clone_size: .
d_call: .
j_call: TRBJ2-1

cdr3_aa: CASSVFTGTGGNEQFF
cdr3_nt: TGTGCCAGCAGCGTTTTTACCGGGACAGGGGGAAATGAGCAGTTCTTC
v_call: TRBV9
clone_size: .
d_call: TRBD1
j_call: TRBJ2-1

cdr3_aa: CASSQDFGQGVSYEQYF
cdr3_nt: TGCGCCAGCAGCCAAGATTTCGGGCAGGGGGTTTCCTACGAGCAGTACTTC
v_call: TRBV4-3
clone_size: .
d_call: TRBD1
j_call: TRBJ2-7

cdr3_aa: CASSVGLGGQETQYF
cdr3_nt: TGTGCCAGCAGCGTAGGACTTGGGGGACAAGAGACCCAGTACTTC
v_call: TRBV9
clone_size: .
d_call: .
j_call: TRBJ2-5

cdr3_aa: CASSPRGQGTDTQYF
cdr3_nt: TGCGCCAGCAGCCCAAGAGGACAGGGCACAGATACGCAGTATTTT
v_call: TRBV4-3
clone_size: once
d_call: TRBD1
j_call: TRBJ2-3

cdr3_aa: CASSLTGNQETQYF
cdr3_nt: TGTGCCAGCAGTCTGACAGGGAACCAAGAGACCCAGTACTTC
v_call: TRBV28
clone_size: .
d_call: TRBD1
j_call: TRBJ2-5

cdr3_aa: CASSLGGTGLHNEQFF
cdr3_nt: TGTGCCAGCAGCTTGGGAGGGACAGGGTTACACAATGAGCAGTTCTTC
v_call: TRBV5-4
clone_size: .
d_call: TRBD1
j_call: TRBJ2-1

cdr3_aa: CASSRINEQFF
cdr3_nt: TGTGCCAGCAGTCGCATAAATGAGCAGTTCTTC
v_call: TRBV28
clone_size: .
d_call: .
j_call: TRBJ2-1

cdr3_aa: CASGLVLGGQGFIHEQYF
cdr3_nt: TGTGCTAGTGGTTTGGTATTAGGGGGACAGGGGTTCATCCACGAGCAGTACTTC
v_call: TRBV12-5
clone_size: .
d_call: TRBD1
j_call: TRBJ2-7

cdr3_aa: CATSGGTSDTGTGELFF
cdr3_nt: TGTGCCACCAGCGGCGGGACTAGCGACACCGGGACCGGGGAGCTGTTTTTT
v_call: TRBV15
clone_size: .
d_call: TRBD2
j_call: TRBJ2-2

cdr3_aa: CASSLTAGVNTGELFF
cdr3_nt: TGCGCCAGCAGCTTGACGGCGGGAGTCAACACCGGGGAGCTGTTTTTT
v_call: TRBV5-1
clone_size: .
d_call: TRBD2
j_call: TRBJ2-2

cdr3_aa: CASTVGTDYEQYF
cdr3_nt: TGCGCCAGCACCGTAGGGACAGACTACGAGCAGTACTTC
v_call: TRBV5-1
clone_size: .
d_call: TRBD1
j_call: TRBJ2-7

cdr3_aa: CASSPSPPSGLEHEQYF
cdr3_nt: TGTGCCAGCAGTCCTTCGCCACCAAGCGGACTCGAACACGAGCAGTACTTC
v_call: TRBV27
clone_size: once
d_call: .
j_call: TRBJ2-7

cdr3_aa: CASTDRALQPQHF
cdr3_nt: TGTGCCAGTACCGACAGGGCCCTTCAGCCCCAGCATTTT
v_call: TRBV2
clone_size: .
d_call: TRBD1
j_call: TRBJ1-5

cdr3_aa: CASSRRDQETQYF
cdr3_nt: TGTGCCAGCAGCCGGCGGGACCAAGAGACCCAGTACTTC
v_call: TRBV7-2
clone_size: .
d_call: .
j_call: TRBJ2-5

cdr3_aa: CARSLIRVSSYEQYF
cdr3_nt: TGTGCCAGAAGCTTAATCAGGGTCTCCTCCTACGAGCAGTACTTC
v_call: TRBV5-3
clone_size: .
d_call: .
j_call: TRBJ2-7